A single sample is the source of the 8 T cell receptor beta chains below, sequenced in a study of cytomegalovirus exposure and HLA in healthy donors. The PCR was carried out with 60 Vbeta primers and 13 Jbeta primers. Sequencing was performed with immunoSEQ multiplex PCR; in TCRdb, only in-frame clones are kept and a portion is missing. The sample carries about 170,000 clones, approximately 79% recorded once. Sequences were obtained from PBMCs. All receptors derive from a man aged 35 to 55 in good health and CMV-seropositive.

This clone has a handful of counts. The chain links TRBV9 to TRBJ2-1, with 8 bases aligning to TRBD2. Germline CDR1 SGDLS, CDR2 YYNGEE. The CDR3 has 15 amino acids. J lost 2 bases, V lost 4 bases, and 5 bases had no gene match. This chain's CDR3 is CASSPRLATYNEQFF. CDR3 DNA sequence: TGTGCCAGCAGCCCGAGACTAGCGACCTACAATGAGCAGTTCTTC.

This clone came up a few times. The chain employs TRBV12-5 and TRBJ2-5; a weak D match, TRBD2 (6 bases). The CDR3 runs to 15 residues. V dropped 4 bases and J dropped 4 bases, with 16 bases sitting between them. The germline CDR1 and CDR2 sequences are LGHNT and FRNRAP. CDR3 sequence: CASGSGGAGGETQYF. CDR3 nucleotide sequence: TGTGCTAGTGGTTCCGGAGGGGCTGGCGGAGAGACCCAGTACTTC.

The rearrangement links TRBV29-1 to TRBJ2-1; 8 nucleotides match TRBD2. V lost 6 bases to trimming and J lost 1 base; unmatched junction nucleotides: 5. CDR3 length: 14 amino acids. Germline lookup yields CDR1 SQVTM and CDR2 ANQGSEA. The CDR3 region has the DNA TGCAGCGTCCAAAGCGGGAGATCCTACAATGAGCAGTTCTTC. It yields the protein CSVQSGRSYNEQFF.

V gene TRBV30 combines with J gene TRBJ2-7, with D hard to call. Trimming took off 0 bases at V and 4 bases at J, with 16 bases between the two ends. In germline, CDR1 is GTSNPN, CDR2 SVGIG (reference sequence). The CDR3 consists of 15 residues. CDR3 in amino acids: CAWSVLPLPVYEQYF. DNA for the CDR3: TGTGCCTGGAGTGTACTCCCCTTACCGGTTTACGAGCAGTACTTC.

This CDR3 is CASSARGGTEAFF. CDR3 nucleotide sequence: TGTGCCAGCAGTGCCCGGGGGGGCACTGAAGCTTTCTTT. The chain links TRBV6-1 to TRBJ1-1; weak D call: TRBD1 (5 bases). The CDR3 runs to 13 residues. Germline V lookup: CDR1 MNHNS, CDR2 SASEGT. With 4 bases removed from V and 4 bases from J, the gap between germline ends came to 10 bases.

The count of this clone is one. The V and J genes are TRBV6-1 and TRBJ2-6; no clear D. This CDR3 region has 15 residues. Germline-derived CDR1 and CDR2 are MNHNS and SASEGT. Between the trimmed V and J ends, which lost 1 base and 0 bases, there was a span of 4 bases. The DNA of the CDR3 is TGTGCCAGCAGTGAAGGTATCTCTGGGGCCAACGTCCTGACTTTC. This translates into CASSEGISGANVLTF.

Remarks on this clone: At one end, the junction sequence differs from germline, possibly due to a read error. The chain combines TRBV27 with TRBJ2-6; a possible D gene is TRBD1 (6 bases). Germline V lookup: CDR1 MNHEY, CDR2 SMNVEV (reference sequence). CDR3 length: 17 residues. The CDR3 DNA reads as TGTGCCAGCAGCCAGCCTAGGACAGCCTCTGGGGCCAACGGCCTGACTTTC. Translation gives CASSQPRTASGANGLTF.

The chain has TRBV9 and TRBJ2-5, with a possible D match to TRBD2 (5 bases). This CDR3 comprises 15 residues. Per the germline V gene, CDR1 is SGDLS and CDR2 is YYNGEE. V was pared by 0 bases and J by 4 bases, with 13 bases between. The CDR3 reads CASSVAAWAGETQYF. DNA for the CDR3: TGTGCCAGCAGCGTAGCCGCCTGGGCGGGAGAGACCCAGTACTTC.